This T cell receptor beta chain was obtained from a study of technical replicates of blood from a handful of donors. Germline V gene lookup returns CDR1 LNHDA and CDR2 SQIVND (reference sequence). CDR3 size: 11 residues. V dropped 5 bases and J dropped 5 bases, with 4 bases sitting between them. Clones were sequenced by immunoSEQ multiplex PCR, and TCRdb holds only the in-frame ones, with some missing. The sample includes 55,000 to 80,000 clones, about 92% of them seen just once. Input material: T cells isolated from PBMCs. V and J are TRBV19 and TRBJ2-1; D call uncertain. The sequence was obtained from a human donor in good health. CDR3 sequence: CASSSNNEQFF. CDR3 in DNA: TGTGCCAGTAGTTCCAACAATGAGCAGTTCTTC.